Listed here are 8 T cell receptor beta chains from one sample, sequenced in a study of control samples from healthy donors and cancer patients. Clones were read by immunoSEQ multiplex PCR, and TCRdb kept only the in-frame ones, dropping some. The table has some 150,000 clones, 93% seen once; the top ten hold under 2.5%. The specimen was blood. All receptors derive from a man aged 50-60 years in good health.

The chain carries TRBV9 and TRBJ1-6; TRBD1 aligns across 7 bases. The trim removed 4 bases at V and 8 bases at J, leaving 9 bases unmatched. The germline CDR1 and CDR2 sequences are SGDLS and YYNGEE. The CDR3 spans 15 residues. The CDR3 reads CASSSHGTEYSPLHF. In DNA form, the CDR3 reads TGTGCCAGCAGCTCTCACGGGACAGAGTATTCACCCCTCCACTTT.

The rearrangement joins TRBV28 to TRBJ2-7; 9 nucleotides match TRBD2. Germline loops: CDR1 MDHEN, CDR2 SYDVKM. Unmatched junction bases numbered 3, after V lost 1 base and J lost 11 bases. This CDR3 spans 12 amino acids. The CDR3 reads CASSLLAGVKYF. In DNA form, the CDR3 reads TGTGCCAGCAGTTTATTAGCGGGAGTTAAGTACTTC.

This chain connects TRBV5-1 to TRBJ2-7; 7 bases fit TRBD1. V lost 4 bases to trimming and J lost 6 bases; unmatched junction nucleotides: 7. This CDR3 spans 13 amino acids. Germline CDR1 and CDR2: SGHRS and YFSETQ. CDR3 sequence: CASSLTTGPEQYF. The CDR3 nucleotides read TGCGCCAGCAGCCTGACGACAGGGCCCGAGCAGTACTTC.

The chain recombines TRBV5-1 with TRBJ2-7; perhaps TRBD2 as D (5 bases). The germline V gene encodes CDR1 SGHRS and CDR2 YFSETQ. Trimming shortened V by 0 bases and J by 2 bases, and 6 bases separated the two germline ends. The CDR3 consists of 13 residues. The CDR3 DNA follows: TGCGCCAGCAGCTTGGAGCGGACCTACGAGCAGTACTTC. As protein: CASSLERTYEQYF.

This sequence joins TRBV3-1 (or the pseudogene TRBV3-2) and TRBJ2-3; 9 bases match TRBD1. Trimming took 6 bases from V and 4 from J; bases not matched to a gene: 5. CDR3 length equals 14 residues. The germline V gene encodes CDR1 LGHDT and CDR2 YNNKEL (reference sequence). DNA of the CDR3: TGTGCCAGCAGTTCACAGGGGGCTGCAGATACGCAGTATTTT. It specifies CASSSQGAADTQYF.

The genes are TRBV28 and TRBJ1-1; D is perhaps TRBD1 (5 bases). The ends were cut back, 3 bases at V and 0 bases at J, with 11 bases in the middle. This CDR3 region has 15 residues. Germline CDR1 MDHEN, CDR2 SYDVKM. As DNA, the CDR3 is TGTGCCAGCAGTTTCGGGGGTAACATGAACACTGAAGCTTTCTTT. It is translated as CASSFGGNMNTEAFF.

V is TRBV6-6 and J is TRBJ2-1; D unresolved. This CDR3 has 14 amino acids. The V and J ends lost 9 bases and 0 bases respectively, with 12 bases between them. Germline CDR1 is MNHNY and CDR2 is SVGAGI (reference sequence). The CDR3 spells CASFARSSYNEQFF. The CDR3 nucleotides are TGTGCCAGTTTTGCGCGTAGCTCCTACAATGAGCAGTTCTTC.

V usage is TRBV4-1 and J usage is TRBJ2-4; possible D gene TRBD1, 5 bases. CDR3 length: 14 amino acids. The germline CDR1 and CDR2 sequences are MGHRA and YSYEKL. Deletions cut 2 bases from V and 8 bases from J, with 13 bases between. CDR3 bases: TGCGCCAGCAGCCAACAGGGCGGTGCGGACATTCAGTACTTC. It is translated as CASSQQGGADIQYF.